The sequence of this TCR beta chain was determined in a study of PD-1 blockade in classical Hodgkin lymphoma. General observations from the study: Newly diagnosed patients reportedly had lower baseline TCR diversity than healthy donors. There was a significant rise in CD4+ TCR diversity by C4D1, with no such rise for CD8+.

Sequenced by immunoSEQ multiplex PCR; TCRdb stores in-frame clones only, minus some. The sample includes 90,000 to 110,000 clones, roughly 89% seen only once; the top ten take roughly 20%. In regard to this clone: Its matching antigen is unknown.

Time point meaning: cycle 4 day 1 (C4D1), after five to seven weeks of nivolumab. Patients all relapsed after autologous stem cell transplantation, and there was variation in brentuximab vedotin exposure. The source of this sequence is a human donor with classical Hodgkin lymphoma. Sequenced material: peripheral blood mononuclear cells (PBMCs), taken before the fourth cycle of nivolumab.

In DNA form, the CDR3 reads TGTGCCAGCAGCTCCCCCGAAGATGCGGGAGGGGTATTCTTTGAGCAGTTCTTC. It codes for CASSSPEDAGGVFFEQFF. This chain joins TRBV7-9 and TRBJ2-1; 9 bases agree with TRBD2. Germline CDR1 reads SEHNR; CDR2 reads FQNEAQ (reference sequence). The length of the CDR3 is 18 residues. V lost 4 bases to trimming and J lost 9 bases; unmatched junction nucleotides: 19.